This T cell receptor beta chain was obtained from a study of blood T cell repertoires in COVID-19 (dated by TCRdb to 2020 to 2022). Regarding the research as a whole: The collaborator samples originated in the United States, Italy and Spain and spanned the acute and convalescent phases of COVID-19. The material from the prospective study consisted of cDNA or gDNA derived from T cells, B-cell-depleted T cells, or PBMCs. The dataset comprised deeply sampled blood TCRbeta repertoires from subjects exposed to, actively infected with, or recovered from COVID-19. The repertoires were made available in a free public database intended to serve as a resource for research on the immune response to SARS-CoV-2. The samples were drawn from the first 160 participants of the ongoing ImmuneRACE study and from over a thousand subjects provided by 6 global collaborators. A de-identified subject ID, COVID-19 status, age in years and sex were almost always included in the sample metadata. Where HLA class I and class II types were available, the types were taken from metadata supplied by the sample provider, not from assay-based typing.

The immunoSEQ Assay, a bias-controlled multiplex PCR, was used to amplify TCRbeta CDR3 regions from genomic DNA. On the authors' methods: The number of nucleated cells in each sample was estimated by amplification of reference gene primers within the assay. To quantify the absolute abundance of each unique TCRbeta CDR3 rearrangement, sequence reads were collapsed and filtered. For each sample, productive Simpson clonality was calculated by taking the square root of Simpson's diversity index across productive rearrangements. Imported from immuneACCESS, the table was reduced by TCRdb to in-frame sequences with V and J called. These copies leave out some clones; in studies compared against another copy, an unresolved V gene accounts for under half, and the cause of the remainder is not known. Clone size and V and J calls were adopted from that table, with D and trimming inferred from the DNA. This sample gives roughly 26,000 clones in total; 92% of them show up just once. The ten largest clones add up to 2.5% to 3% of the sample.

The paper's findings and limits, for the study overall: Clinical and demographic metadata were provided uncurated, with the amount varying by source and participant.

This clone appeared a single time. Its antigen remains undetermined. No clone much larger than this one lies a single base away; base qualities are absent. The collaborating institutions used their own protocols to collect whole blood in K2EDTA tubes. For TCRbeta analysis, collaborators shipped samples as frozen whole blood, isolated PBMCs, or DNA extracted from either of those sample types. Sample: peripheral blood. The receptor's source is a human donor in a cohort sampled during active COVID-19.

CDR3 reads: CASTEGQINQPQHF. The DNA reads TGTGCCAGTACAGAGGGACAGATCAATCAGCCCCAGCATTTT. Recombination linked TRBV19 to TRBJ1-5, with 7 bases aligning to TRBD1. Unmatched junction bases come to 6, with V trimmed by 7 bases and J by 3 bases. Its CDR3 holds 14 amino acids, cysteine through phenylalanine. Only the CDR3 DNA stays, 42 bases, in frame from base 1. The germline V gene (reference sequence) supplies CDR1 LNHDA and CDR2 SQIVND. The reference TRBV19 and TRBJ1-5 proteins fill in what lies around the CDR3, so the full variable domain reads DGGITQSPKYLFRKEGQNVTLSCEQNLNHDAMYWYRQDPGQGLRLIYYSQIVNDFQKGDIAEGYSVSREKKESFPLTVTSAQKNPTAFYLCASTEGQINQPQHFGDGTRLSIL.